Listed below are T cell receptor beta chains from one sample, sequenced in a study of beta chain features in type 1 diabetes. The method was immunoSEQ multiplex PCR; TCRdb's version includes in-frame clones alone and lacks a portion of them. The sample holds about 320,000 clones; 14% are singletons and the top ten take 5.5% to 7.5%. Material for sequencing was central memory CD4+ T cells from blood. The receptors here all came from a man younger than 45 in good health. CDR3s include the opening cysteine and the closing phenylalanine or tryptophan. The D gene is left open where the match is weak. Size is stated for part of the rows, as once, few or many counts, or as a class when the clone is expanded.

.	TRBV20-1	TRBJ2-1	.	TGCAGTGCTAGCAGGGCGTATGGGCAGTTCTTC	CSASRAYGQFF
.	TRBV9	TRBJ1-2	.	TGTGCCAGCAGCGTAGATCTTGTGGGCACCTATGGCTACACCTTC	CASSVDLVGTYGYTF
.	TRBV30	TRBJ1-3	once	TGTGCCTGGAGTGTATCTGGAAACACCATATATTTT	CAWSVSGNTIYF
.	TRBV7-8	TRBJ1-6	few	TGTGCCAGCAGCTCAGCGGGACAATCATTTTATTCACCCCTCCACTTT	CASSSAGQSFYSPLHF
.	TRBV28	TRBJ2-1	many	TGTGCCCAAGGGGCGAGCTCCTACAATGAGCAGTTCTTC	CAQGASSYNEQFF
.	TRBV28	TRBJ2-5	.	TGTGCCAGCAGAAAACAAGAGACCCAGTACTTC	CASRKQETQYF
.	TRBV2	TRBJ1-3	.	TGTGGCGGGGCAGTCGCTGGAAACACCATATATTTT	CGGAVAGNTIYF
.	TRBV6-6	TRBJ1-5	.	TGTGCCAGCAGTGCAACAGGTGATTCGTATCAGCCCCAGCATTTT	CASSATGDSYQPQHF
.	TRBV6-1	TRBJ1-1	.	TGTGCCAGCAGTGAGAACGGACTCATGAACACTGAAGCTTTCTTT	CASSENGLMNTEAFF
TRBD2	TRBV7-9	TRBJ2-3	few	TGTGCCAGCAGCTTATTCGGGGAGGGGTCGCAGTATTTT	CASSLFGEGSQYF
TRBD1	TRBV2	TRBJ1-2	.	TGTGCCAGCAGTCAGACCTGGGACAGGGAGAACTATGGCTACACCTTC	CASSQTWDRENYGYTF
.	TRBV5-4	TRBJ1-2	few	TGTGCCAGCAGCCAAAGAGGGGGTGGTTATGGCTACACCTTC	CASSQRGGGYGYTF
.	TRBV7-2	TRBJ2-5	.	TGTGCCAGCAGCTTAGGAGCCAGTGAGACCCAGTACTTC	CASSLGASETQYF
.	TRBV7-7	TRBJ2-3	.	TGTGCTAGCAGCTTAAAGCCGCGGGATACGCAGTATTTT	CASSLKPRDTQYF
.	TRBV5-1	TRBJ2-5	.	TGCGCCAGCAGCCCCCCCATCGGGCAGGGGGGACAAGAGACCCAGTACTTC	CASSPPIGQGGQETQYF